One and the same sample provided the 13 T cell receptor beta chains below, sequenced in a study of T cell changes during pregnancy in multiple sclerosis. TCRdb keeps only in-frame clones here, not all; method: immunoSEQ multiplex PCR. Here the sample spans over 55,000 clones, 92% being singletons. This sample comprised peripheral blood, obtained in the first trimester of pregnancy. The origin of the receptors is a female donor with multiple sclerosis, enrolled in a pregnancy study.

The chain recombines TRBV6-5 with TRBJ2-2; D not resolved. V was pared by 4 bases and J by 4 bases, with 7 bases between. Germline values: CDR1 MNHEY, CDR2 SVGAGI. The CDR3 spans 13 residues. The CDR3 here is CASSLLVTGELFF. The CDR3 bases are TGTGCCAGCAGTTTACTCGTCACCGGGGAGCTGTTTTTT.

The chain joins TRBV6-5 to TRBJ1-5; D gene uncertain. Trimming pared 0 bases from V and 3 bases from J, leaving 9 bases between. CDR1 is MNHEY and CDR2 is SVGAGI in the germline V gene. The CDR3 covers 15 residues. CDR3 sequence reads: CASSYSSGNNQPQHF. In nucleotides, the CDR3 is TGTGCCAGCAGTTACTCGAGCGGGAACAATCAGCCCCAGCATTTT.

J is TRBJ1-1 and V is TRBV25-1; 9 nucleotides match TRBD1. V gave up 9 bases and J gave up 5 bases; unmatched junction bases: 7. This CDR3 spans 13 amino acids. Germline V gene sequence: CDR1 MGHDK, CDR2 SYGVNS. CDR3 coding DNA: TGTGCCAGTCAAAGGGACAGGGTGACTGAAGCTTTCTTT. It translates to CASQRDRVTEAFF.

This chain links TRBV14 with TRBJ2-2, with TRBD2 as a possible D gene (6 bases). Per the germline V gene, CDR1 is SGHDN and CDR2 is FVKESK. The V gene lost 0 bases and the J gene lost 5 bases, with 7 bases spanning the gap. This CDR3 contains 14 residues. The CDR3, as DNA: TGTGCCAGCAGCCAAGAAAGCGGGACCGGGGAGCTGTTTTTT. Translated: CASSQESGTGELFF.

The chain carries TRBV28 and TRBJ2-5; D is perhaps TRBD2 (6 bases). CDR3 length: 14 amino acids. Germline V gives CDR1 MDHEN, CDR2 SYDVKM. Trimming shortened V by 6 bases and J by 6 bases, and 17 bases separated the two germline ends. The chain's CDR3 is CASRAAGQVKTQYF. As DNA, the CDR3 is TGTGCCAGCAGGGCAGCGGGTCAGGTAAAGACCCAGTACTTC.

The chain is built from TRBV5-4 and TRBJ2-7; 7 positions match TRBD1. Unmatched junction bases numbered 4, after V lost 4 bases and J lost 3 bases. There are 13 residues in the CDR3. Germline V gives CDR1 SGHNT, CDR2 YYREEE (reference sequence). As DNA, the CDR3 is TGTGCCAGCAGCACGGGGACAGTCTACGAGCAGTACTTC. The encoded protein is CASSTGTVYEQYF.

The CDR3: CASTSPGTGSGTEAFF. CDR3 bases: TGTGCCAGCACGAGTCCCGGGACAGGGAGCGGCACTGAAGCTTTCTTT. The J gene is TRBJ1-1, the V gene TRBV5-6; TRBD1 agrees at 9 bases. The junction had 13 bases not matched to a gene; V was cut back by 6 bases and J by 4 bases. CDR3 length equals 16 residues. CDR1 is SGHDT and CDR2 is YYEEEE in the germline V gene.

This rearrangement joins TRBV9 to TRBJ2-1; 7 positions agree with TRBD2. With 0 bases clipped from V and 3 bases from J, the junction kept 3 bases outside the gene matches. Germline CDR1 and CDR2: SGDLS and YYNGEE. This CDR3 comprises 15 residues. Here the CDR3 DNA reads TGTGCCAGCAGCGTAGTCGGGGGGAACTACAATGAGCAGTTCTTC. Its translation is CASSVVGGNYNEQFF.

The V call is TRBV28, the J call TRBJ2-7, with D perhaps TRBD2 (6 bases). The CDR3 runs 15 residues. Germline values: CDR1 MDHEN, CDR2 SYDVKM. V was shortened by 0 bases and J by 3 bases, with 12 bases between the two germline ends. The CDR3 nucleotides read TGTGCCAGCAGTTTATGGGGGACTTCGAACTACGAGCAGTACTTC. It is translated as CASSLWGTSNYEQYF.

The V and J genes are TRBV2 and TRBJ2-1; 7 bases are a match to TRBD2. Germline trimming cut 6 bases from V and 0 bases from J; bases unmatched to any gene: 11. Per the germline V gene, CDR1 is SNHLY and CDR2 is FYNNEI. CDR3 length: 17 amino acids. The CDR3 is CASSQQPTSASYNEQFF. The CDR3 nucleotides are TGTGCCAGCAGCCAACAACCTACTAGCGCCTCCTACAATGAGCAGTTCTTC. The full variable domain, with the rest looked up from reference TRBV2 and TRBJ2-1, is EPEVTQTPSHQVTQMGQEVILRCVPISNHLYFYWYRQILGQKVEFLVSFYNNEISEKSEIFDDQFSVERPDGSNFTLKIRSTKLEDSAMYFCASSQQPTSASYNEQFFGPGTRLTVL.

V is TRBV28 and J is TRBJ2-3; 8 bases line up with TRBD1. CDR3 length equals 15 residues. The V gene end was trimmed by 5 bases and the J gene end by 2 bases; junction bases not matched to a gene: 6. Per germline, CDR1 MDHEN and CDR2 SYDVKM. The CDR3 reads CASSLGTGHTDTQYF. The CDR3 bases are TGTGCCAGCAGTCTGGGGACAGGCCACACAGATACGCAGTATTTT.

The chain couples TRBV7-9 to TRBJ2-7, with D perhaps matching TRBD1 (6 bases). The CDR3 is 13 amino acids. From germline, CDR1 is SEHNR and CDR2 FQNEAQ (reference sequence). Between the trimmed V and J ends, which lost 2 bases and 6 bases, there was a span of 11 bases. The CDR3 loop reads CASSLLGAGEQYF. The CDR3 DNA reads TGTGCCAGCAGCTTATTGGGGGCTGGCGAGCAGTACTTC.

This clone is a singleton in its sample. This CDR3 reads CASSARWGTSSYEQYF. In nucleotides, the CDR3 is TGTGCCAGCAGCGCGAGGTGGGGGACTAGCTCCTACGAGCAGTACTTC. This chain joins TRBV9 and TRBJ2-7; 8 nucleotides line up with TRBD2. The germline V gene encodes CDR1 SGDLS and CDR2 YYNGEE. The V gene end was trimmed by 3 bases and the J gene end by 0 bases; junction bases not matched to a gene: 8. This CDR3 is 16 amino acids long.